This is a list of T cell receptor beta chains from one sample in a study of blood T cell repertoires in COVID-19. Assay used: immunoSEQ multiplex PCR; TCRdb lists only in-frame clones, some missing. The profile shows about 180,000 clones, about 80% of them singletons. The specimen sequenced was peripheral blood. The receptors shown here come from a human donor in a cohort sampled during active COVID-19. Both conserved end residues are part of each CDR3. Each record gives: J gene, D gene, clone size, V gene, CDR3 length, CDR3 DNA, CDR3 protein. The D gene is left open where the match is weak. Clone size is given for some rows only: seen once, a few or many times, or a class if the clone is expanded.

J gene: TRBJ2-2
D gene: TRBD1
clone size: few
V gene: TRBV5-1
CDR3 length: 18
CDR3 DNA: TGCGCCAGCAGCCCCCGAGGGACAGGGCGCCCAAACACCGGGGAGCTGTTTTTT
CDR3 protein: CASSPRGTGRPNTGELFF

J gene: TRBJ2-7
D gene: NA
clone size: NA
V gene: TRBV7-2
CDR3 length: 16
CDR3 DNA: TGTGCCAGCAGCTTAGGAAGGGGGACTACGAGCCCCGAGCAGTACTTC
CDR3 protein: CASSLGRGTTSPEQYF

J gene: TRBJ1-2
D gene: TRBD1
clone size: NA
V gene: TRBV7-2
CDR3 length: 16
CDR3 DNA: TGTGCCAGCAGCCCGGCGGGACAGGGCCTCGGCGCTGGCTACACCTTC
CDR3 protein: CASSPAGQGLGAGYTF

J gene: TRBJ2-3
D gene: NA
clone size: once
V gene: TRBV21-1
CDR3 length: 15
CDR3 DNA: TGTGCCAGCAGCAAGATGTGCGCGATCACAGATACGCAGTATTTT
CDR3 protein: CASSKMCAITDTQYF

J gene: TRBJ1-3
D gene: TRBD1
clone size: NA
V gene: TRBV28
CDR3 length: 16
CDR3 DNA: TGTGCCAGCAGTTCCGCCGGGACAGACTCTGGAAACACCATATATTTT
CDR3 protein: CASSSAGTDSGNTIYF

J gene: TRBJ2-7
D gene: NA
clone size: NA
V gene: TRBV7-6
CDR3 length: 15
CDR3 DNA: TGTGCCAGCAGCTCTCCCACCGGGGGAGCCTACGAGCAGTACTTC
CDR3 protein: CASSSPTGGAYEQYF

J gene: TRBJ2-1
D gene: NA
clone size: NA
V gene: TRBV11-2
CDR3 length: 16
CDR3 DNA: TGTGCCAGCAGCTTAGCCCTGCGGAGCTCCTACAATGAGCAGTTCTTC
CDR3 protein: CASSLALRSSYNEQFF

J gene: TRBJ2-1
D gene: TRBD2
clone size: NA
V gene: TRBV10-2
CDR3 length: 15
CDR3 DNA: TGCGCCAGCAGTGATAGGCTAGCGGGGTACAATGAGCAGTTCTTC
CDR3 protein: CASSDRLAGYNEQFF

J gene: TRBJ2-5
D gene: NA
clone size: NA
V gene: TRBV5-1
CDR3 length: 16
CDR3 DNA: TGCGCCAGCAGCTCGGAGCCTGGGGCGGGACGGGAGACCCAGTACTTC
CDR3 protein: CASSSEPGAGRETQYF

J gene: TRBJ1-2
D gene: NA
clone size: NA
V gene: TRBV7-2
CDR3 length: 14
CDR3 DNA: TGTGCCAGCAGCCCGGGACACCCCAACTATGGCTACACCTTC
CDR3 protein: CASSPGHPNYGYTF

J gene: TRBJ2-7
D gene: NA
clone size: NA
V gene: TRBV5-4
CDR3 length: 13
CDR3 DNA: TGTGCCAGCAGCTACGGGTCGCCCTACGAGCAGTACTTC
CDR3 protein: CASSYGSPYEQYF

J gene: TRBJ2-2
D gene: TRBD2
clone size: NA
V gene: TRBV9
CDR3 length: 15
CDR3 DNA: TGTGCCAGCAGCGTAGGGTCTAGCGGCACCGGGGAGCTGTTTTTT
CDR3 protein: CASSVGSSGTGELFF

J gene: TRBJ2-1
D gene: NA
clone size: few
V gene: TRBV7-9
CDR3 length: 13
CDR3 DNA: TGTGCCAGCAGCTTCGAGGAGTACAATGAGCAGTTCTTC
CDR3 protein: CASSFEEYNEQFF

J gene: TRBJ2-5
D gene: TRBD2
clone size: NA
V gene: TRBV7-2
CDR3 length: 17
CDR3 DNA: TGTGCCAGCAGCTCAAGGACTAGCGGGGGGGCCGGGGAGACCCAGTACTTC
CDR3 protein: CASSSRTSGGAGETQYF

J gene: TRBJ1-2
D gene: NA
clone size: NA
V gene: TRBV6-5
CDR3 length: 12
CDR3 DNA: TGTGCCAGCAGTTACAGGGGCGGTGGCTACACCTTC
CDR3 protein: CASSYRGGGYTF

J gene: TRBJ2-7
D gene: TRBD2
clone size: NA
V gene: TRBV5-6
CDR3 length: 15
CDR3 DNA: TGTGCCAGCAGCTTGCGCGGACTAGCGTCCCGCGAGCAGTACTTC
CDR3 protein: CASSLRGLASREQYF

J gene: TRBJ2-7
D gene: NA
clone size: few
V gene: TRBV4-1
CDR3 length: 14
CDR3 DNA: TGCGCCAGCAGCCACCAACTAGCCGCCTACGAGCAGTACTTC
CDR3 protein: CASSHQLAAYEQYF